Listed here is a single TCR beta chain. Its antigen is currently unknown. The data are from a study of post-analysis software for immune sequencing data. On the study more broadly: Relapsing-remitting, secondary progressive and progressive-relapsing courses of multiple sclerosis were included.

Prepared libraries of TCR beta cDNA carried unique molecular identifiers. T cells, about 0.95 to 11 million of them, yielded about half a million cDNA molecules. TCRdb re-called the PCR reads through MiXCR, storing one row per CDR3 protein. This table holds fewer than 900,000 distinct CDR3 sequences, more than 45% found once. The CDR3 has 16 amino acids. Germline CDR1 DFQATT, CDR2 SNEGSKA (reference sequence). Trimming at V came to 2 bases and at J to 4 bases, leaving 10 bases not matched to a gene. Regarding the study as a whole: Controls showed lower frequencies than patients for roughly 5 TRBV segments, and TRBV5-6, TRBV5-1 and TRBV20-1 were among these. Samples from one preparation batch, clustered by F measure, grouped strongly together. The normalized Chao1 diversity of multiple sclerosis patients was significantly lower than that of controls.

V is TRBV20-1 and J is TRBJ2-3; TRBD2 agrees at 9 bases. Material: blood. The sequence came from a girl under 18 with multiple sclerosis. CDR3 DNA sequence: TGCAGTGCTAGAAGCGGAGGCGGGAGGGTCTCAGATACGCAGTATTTT. Amino acids: CSARSGGGRVSDTQYF.